This TCR beta chain stems from a study of OX40 agonist ivuxolimab in advanced cancers. Overall study context: Those enrolled were 82.7% male, with a mean age of around 58 years and ages from roughly 20 to 85. Findings of the study overall: Some nonresponders also had low normalized T-cell clonal expansion.

Method: immunoSEQ multiplex PCR; TCRdb's copy keeps in-frame clones and lacks some. The table shows about 55,000 clones, with 86% occurring only once. On this clone itself: Its cognate antigen is unknown.

Germline V gene lookup returns CDR1 MNHEY and CDR2 SMNVEV (reference sequence). V was clipped by 5 bases and J by 1 base, with 12 bases between them. The CDR3 sequence is 15 residues long. Sample: CD4+ or CD8+ T cells sorted from blood, taken in a trial of the OX40 agonist ivuxolimab. This sequence originates from an adult with an advanced solid tumor such as melanoma, head and neck, liver or kidney cancer. The rearrangement links TRBV27 to TRBJ1-5; the D is unclear. The CDR3 protein is CASSPLSWSNQPQHF. The CDR3 DNA follows: TGTGCCAGCAGTCCCCTGTCCTGGAGCAATCAGCCCCAGCATTTT.